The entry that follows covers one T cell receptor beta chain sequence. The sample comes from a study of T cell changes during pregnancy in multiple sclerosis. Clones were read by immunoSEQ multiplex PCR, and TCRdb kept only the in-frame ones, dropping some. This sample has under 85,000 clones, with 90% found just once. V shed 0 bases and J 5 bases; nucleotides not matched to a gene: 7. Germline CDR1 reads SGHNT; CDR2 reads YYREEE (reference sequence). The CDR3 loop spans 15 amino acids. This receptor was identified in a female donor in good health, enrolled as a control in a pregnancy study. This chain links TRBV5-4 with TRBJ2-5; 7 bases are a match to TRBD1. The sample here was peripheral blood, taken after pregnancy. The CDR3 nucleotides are TGTGCCAGCAGCTTGGCGACAGGGTCCGGGGAGACCCAGTACTTC. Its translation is CASSLATGSGETQYF.